A selection of T cell receptor beta chains follows, all from one sample in a study of blood T cell repertoires in COVID-19. Sequenced by immunoSEQ multiplex PCR; TCRdb stores in-frame clones only, minus some. The table lists approximately 350,000 clones, 85% to 90% of them singletons. The sequenced material came from peripheral blood. The receptors originated from a woman in her 70s with COVID-19, enrolled during active disease. CDR3s include the opening cysteine and the closing phenylalanine or tryptophan. D genes are given only for firm matches. The size entry is marked missing in some rows and otherwise reads once, few, many or a size class.

d_call | j_call | clone_size | v_call | cdr3_aa | cdr3_nt
TRBD2 | TRBJ2-5 | . | TRBV5-8 | CASSSTSGGTQETQYF | TGTGCCAGCAGCTCGACTAGCGGGGGGACCCAAGAGACCCAGTACTTC
. | TRBJ1-1 | . | TRBV29-1 | CSTADSSSQAFF | TGCAGCACGGCGGACAGTAGTTCTCAAGCTTTCTTT
TRBD1 | TRBJ2-5 | . | TRBV4-3 | CASSQAGQGAKTQYF | TGCGCCAGCAGCCAAGCGGGACAGGGGGCGAAGACCCAGTACTTC
TRBD1 | TRBJ2-1 | once | TRBV27 | CASRRQGPYNEQFF | TGTGCCAGCAGGCGACAGGGCCCCTACAATGAGCAGTTCTTC
. | TRBJ2-7 | . | TRBV28 | CAIRGATYEQYF | TGTGCCATACGGGGGGCCACCTACGAGCAGTACTTC
TRBD1 | TRBJ2-1 | . | TRBV6-1 | CASSETPGQLNNEQFF | TGTGCCAGCAGTGAAACTCCGGGACAGCTCAACAATGAGCAGTTCTTC
. | TRBJ1-4 | . | TRBV7-8 | CASSLLMRGNEKLFF | TGTGCCAGCAGCCTCCTGATGAGGGGGAATGAAAAACTGTTTTTT
TRBD1 | TRBJ2-4 | . | TRBV5-1 | CASSLGQGNIQYF | TGCGCCAGCAGCTTAGGACAGGGAAACATTCAGTACTTC
TRBD1 | TRBJ2-5 | once | TRBV5-4 | CASSLVISFDRVKETQYF | TGTGCCAGCAGCTTGGTGATATCCTTCGACAGGGTTAAAGAGACCCAGTACTTC
. | TRBJ2-3 | . | TRBV30 | CAWSVQVTDTQYF | TGTGCCTGGAGTGTACAAGTGACAGATACGCAGTATTTT
TRBD2 | TRBJ2-1 | . | TRBV27 | CARAGGLNEQFF | TGTGCCAGGGCGGGGGGCCTGAATGAGCAGTTCTTC
. | TRBJ2-3 | . | TRBV5-4 | CASSLRRGEDTQYF | TGTGCCAGCAGCTTGAGGCGTGGGGAGGATACGCAGTATTTT
TRBD1 | TRBJ2-2 | . | TRBV7-9 | CASSRVTGRTGELFF | TGTGCCAGCAGCCGGGTGACAGGGCGGACCGGGGAGCTGTTTTTT
TRBD1 | TRBJ2-7 | . | TRBV6-5 | CASRGTGLAGEQYF | TGTGCCAGCAGGGGGACAGGGCTTGCGGGCGAGCAGTACTTC
. | TRBJ1-1 | . | TRBV19 | CASSPRRLNTEAFF | TGTGCCAGTAGTCCCCGGCGGCTGAACACTGAAGCTTTCTTT
. | TRBJ2-2 | once | TRBV19 | CATRYWGVNTGELFF | TGTGCCACCAGGTATTGGGGCGTGAACACCGGGGAGCTGTTTTTT
. | TRBJ1-4 | . | TRBV5-1 | CASSASMGGSIEKLFF | TGCGCCAGCAGCGCCTCGATGGGGGGGAGTATTGAAAAACTGTTTTTT
TRBD1 | TRBJ1-2 | . | TRBV4-1 | CASSVSAGQGAYGYTF | TGCGCCAGCAGCGTTTCCGCGGGACAGGGGGCATATGGCTACACCTTC
. | TRBJ1-2 | few | TRBV18 | CASSPTTGGGGGYTF | TGTGCCAGCTCACCAACGACAGGTGGGGGCGGCGGCTACACCTTC
TRBD1 | TRBJ2-2 | . | TRBV10-1 | CASSGQGSTGELFF | TGCGCCAGCAGTGGACAGGGGAGCACCGGGGAGCTGTTTTTT
TRBD2 | TRBJ2-1 | . | TRBV30 | CAWRGAGLYNEQFF | TGTGCCTGGAGGGGAGCGGGACTTTACAATGAGCAGTTCTTC
TRBD1 | TRBJ2-7 | . | TRBV7-2 | CASNQGADEQYF | TGTGCCAGCAACCAGGGGGCCGACGAGCAGTACTTC
. | TRBJ1-4 | . | TRBV11-2 | CASSWTQGNEKLFF | TGTGCCAGCAGCTGGACGCAGGGGAATGAAAAACTGTTTTTT
TRBD1 | TRBJ1-2 | . | TRBV28 | CASSLGQGGYGYTF | TGTGCCAGCAGCCTGGGACAGGGGGGCTATGGCTACACCTTC
TRBD1 | TRBJ1-2 | . | TRBV9 | CASSPPGQPYGYTF | TGTGCCAGCAGCCCCCCGGGACAGCCCTATGGCTACACCTTC
. | TRBJ2-3 | . | TRBV27 | CASRPSEGTDTQYF | TGTGCCAGTAGGCCTAGCGAAGGCACAGATACGCAGTATTTT
TRBD2 | TRBJ2-1 | . | TRBV24-1 | CATRSEGGGASNEQFF | TGTGCCACCCGATCGGAGGGCGGGGGGGCCTCTAATGAGCAGTTCTTC
. | TRBJ1-5 | . | TRBV7-2 | CASSLEPGRGQPQHF | TGTGCCAGCAGCTTAGAACCGGGGAGAGGGCAGCCCCAGCATTTT
TRBD1 | TRBJ2-6 | . | TRBV9 | CASSPGGGVAGANVLTF | TGTGCCAGCAGCCCAGGGGGCGGGGTGGCTGGGGCCAACGTCCTGACTTTC
. | TRBJ2-7 | . | TRBV12-3/TRBV12-4 | CASSLGRGDEQYF | TGTGCCAGCAGTTTGGGCAGGGGAGATGAGCAGTACTTC
. | TRBJ2-2 | . | TRBV5-1 | CASSIQNTGELFF | TGCGCCAGCAGCATTCAAAACACCGGGGAGCTGTTTTTT
. | TRBJ1-4 | . | TRBV6-1 | CASSEGRFVGEKLFF | TGTGCCAGCAGTGAAGGCAGGTTCGTGGGTGAAAAACTGTTTTTT
TRBD2 | TRBJ2-5 | . | TRBV4-1 | CASSQGPTGGSQETQYF | TGCGCCAGCAGCCAAGGCCCGACCGGGGGGTCCCAAGAGACCCAGTACTTC
TRBD1 | TRBJ1-3 | . | TRBV12-5 | CASGVGTDNGNTIYF | TGTGCTAGTGGCGTAGGGACAGATAATGGAAACACCATATATTTT
TRBD1 | TRBJ2-3 | . | TRBV5-6 | CASSLGQGMPDTQYF | TGTGCCAGCAGCTTGGGACAGGGTATGCCAGATACGCAGTATTTT
. | TRBJ1-2 | few | TRBV27 | CASSVSGRPGYTF | TGTGCCAGCAGTGTCTCCGGGAGGCCGGGCTACACCTTC
. | TRBJ1-1 | . | TRBV3-1/TRBV3-2 | CASSQGIGGTEAFF | TGTGCCAGCAGCCAAGGCATAGGGGGCACTGAAGCTTTCTTT
. | TRBJ1-6 | . | TRBV30 | CAWSWGQGNSPLHF | TGTGCCTGGAGCTGGGGTCAGGGGAATTCACCCCTCCACTTT
TRBD1 | TRBJ1-5 | . | TRBV30 | CAWSGGQTYQPQHF | TGTGCCTGGAGTGGGGGACAGACCTATCAGCCCCAGCATTTT
. | TRBJ1-1 | . | TRBV7-2 | CASSRDTNTEAFF | TGTGCCAGCAGCCGGGACACTAACACTGAAGCTTTCTTT
. | TRBJ2-1 | . | TRBV24-1 | CATSGTRGSEQFF | TGTGCCACCAGTGGGACTCGGGGATCGGAGCAGTTCTTC
. | TRBJ1-1 | few | TRBV12-5 | CASGSVPGGEAFF | TGTGCTAGTGGTTCAGTTCCTGGGGGGGAAGCTTTCTTT
. | TRBJ1-2 | once | TRBV9 | CASPGRGEVGYTF | TGTGCCAGCCCGGGCAGGGGTGAGGTAGGCTACACCTTC
TRBD1 | TRBJ1-5 | . | TRBV19 | CASSTTGDNQPQHF | TGTGCCAGTAGTACCACAGGGGACAATCAGCCCCAGCATTTT
TRBD1 | TRBJ2-1 | few | TRBV2 | CASSATGGSNEQFF | TGTGCCAGCAGTGCTACAGGGGGAAGCAATGAGCAGTTCTTC
. | TRBJ2-5 | once | TRBV7-9 | CASSLQGQETQYF | TGTGCCAGCAGCTTGCAGGGTCAAGAGACCCAGTACTTC
. | TRBJ2-3 | . | TRBV5-1 | CASSHETGDTQYF | TGCGCCAGCAGCCACGAGACAGGCGATACGCAGTATTTT
TRBD1 | TRBJ1-4 | once | TRBV11-2 | CASSPPRTGRSEKLFF | TGTGCCAGCAGCCCCCCCCGGACAGGGAGGAGTGAAAAACTGTTTTTT
. | TRBJ1-5 | . | TRBV6-5 | CASSTSATNQPQHF | TGTGCCAGCTCCACGAGTGCCACCAATCAGCCCCAGCATTTT
TRBD1 | TRBJ1-2 | . | TRBV10-3 | CAISHGTALEYGYTF | TGTGCCATCAGCCACGGGACAGCTCTTGAATATGGCTACACCTTC
. | TRBJ2-5 | . | TRBV5-6 | CASSQGTLRETQYF | TGTGCCAGCAGCCAGGGGACCTTGAGGGAGACCCAGTACTTC
. | TRBJ1-3 | . | TRBV19 | CASSMVQGNTIYF | TGTGCCAGTAGTATGGTACAGGGAAACACCATATATTTT
. | TRBJ1-6 | . | TRBV19 | CASSIGYGVTGLRSPLHF | TGTGCCAGTAGTATAGGTTACGGGGTGACAGGCCTTCGTTCACCCCTCCACTTT
. | TRBJ1-4 | . | TRBV28 | CASSLSGVYEKLFF | TGTGCCAGCAGTTTATCGGGTGTTTATGAAAAACTGTTTTTT
TRBD1 | TRBJ1-2 | . | TRBV5-1 | CASSLAGRGPGYTF | TGCGCCAGCAGCTTGGCGGGCAGGGGGCCTGGCTACACCTTC
TRBD2 | TRBJ2-2 | . | TRBV5-1 | CASSTGGDTGELFF | TGCGCCAGCAGCACCGGGGGGGATACCGGGGAGCTGTTTTTT
. | TRBJ1-4 | . | TRBV28 | CASSLGGNANEKLFF | TGTGCCAGCAGTTTAGGGGGCAACGCTAATGAAAAACTGTTTTTT
. | TRBJ1-2 | . | TRBV5-5 | CASSLEAGTNYGYTF | TGTGCCAGCAGCTTGGAGGCAGGAACCAACTATGGCTACACCTTC
. | TRBJ1-5 | . | TRBV18 | CASSEGKNGNQPQHF | TGTGCCAGCTCGGAGGGGAAAAACGGCAATCAGCCCCAGCATTTT
TRBD1 | TRBJ1-2 | . | TRBV29-1 | CSVPGQGPNYGYTF | TGCAGCGTCCCCGGACAGGGACCTAACTATGGCTACACCTTC